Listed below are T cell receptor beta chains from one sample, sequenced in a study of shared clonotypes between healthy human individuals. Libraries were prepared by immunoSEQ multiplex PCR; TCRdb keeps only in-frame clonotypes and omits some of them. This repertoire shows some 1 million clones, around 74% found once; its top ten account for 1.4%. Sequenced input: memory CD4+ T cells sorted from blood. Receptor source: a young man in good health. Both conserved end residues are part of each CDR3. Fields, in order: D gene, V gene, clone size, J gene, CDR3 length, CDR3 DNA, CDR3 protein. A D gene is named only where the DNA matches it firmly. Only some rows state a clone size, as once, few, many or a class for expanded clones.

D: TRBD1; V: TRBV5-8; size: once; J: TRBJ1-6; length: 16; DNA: TGTGCCAGCAGCAAGAAAGGGACAGGTTATAATTCACCCCTCCACTTT; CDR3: CASSKKGTGYNSPLHF
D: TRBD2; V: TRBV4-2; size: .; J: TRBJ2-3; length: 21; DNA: TGTGCCAGCAGCCAAGATGTGGGGACTAGGCGGAAGTATCTTGGCACAGATACGCAGTATTTT; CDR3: CASSQDVGTRRKYLGTDTQYF
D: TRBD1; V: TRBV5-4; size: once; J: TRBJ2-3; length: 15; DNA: TGTGCCAGCAGGCGCCGGGACAGGGACGCAGATACGCAGTATTTT; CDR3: CASRRRDRDADTQYF
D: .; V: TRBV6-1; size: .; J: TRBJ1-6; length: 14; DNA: TGTGCCAGCAAGGAACAGGTCCCTAATTCACCCCTCCACTTT; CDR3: CASKEQVPNSPLHF
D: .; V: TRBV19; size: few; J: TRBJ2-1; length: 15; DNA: TGTGCCAGTAGTATATCAGGACAAAGCGCAAATGAGCAGTTCTTC; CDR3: CASSISGQSANEQFF
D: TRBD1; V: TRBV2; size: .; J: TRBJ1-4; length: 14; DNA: TGTGCCAGCAGTGATTTCGGACAGGGGGAAAAACTGTTTTTT; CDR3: CASSDFGQGEKLFF
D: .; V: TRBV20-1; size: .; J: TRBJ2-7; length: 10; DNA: TGCAGTGCTGGCCCCCTAGACCGGTACTTC; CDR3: CSAGPLDRYF
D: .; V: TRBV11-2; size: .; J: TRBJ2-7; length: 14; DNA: TGTGCCAGCAGCTTAACTCCCGGGGGCTACGAGCAGTACTTC; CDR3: CASSLTPGGYEQYF
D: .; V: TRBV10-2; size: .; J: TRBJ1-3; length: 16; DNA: TGCGCCAGCAGTGATGTCAGAATGAGCTCTGGAAACACCATATATTTT; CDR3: CASSDVRMSSGNTIYF
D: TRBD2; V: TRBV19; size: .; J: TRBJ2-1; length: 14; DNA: TGTGCCAGTAGTGGGAGGGCCTCAGGAAATGAGCAGTTCTTC; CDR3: CASSGRASGNEQFF
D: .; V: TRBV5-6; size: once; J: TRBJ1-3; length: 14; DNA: TGTGCCAGCACCTACAGGGCAACTGGAAACACCATATATTTT; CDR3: CASTYRATGNTIYF
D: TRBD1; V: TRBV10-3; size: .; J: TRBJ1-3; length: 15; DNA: TGTGCCATCAGGACGACAGGGGTCTCTGGAAACACCATATATTTT; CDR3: CAIRTTGVSGNTIYF
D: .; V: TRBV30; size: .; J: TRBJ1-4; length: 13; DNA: TGTGCCTGGAGTGCGGGGACTAATGAAAAACTGTTTTTT; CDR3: CAWSAGTNEKLFF
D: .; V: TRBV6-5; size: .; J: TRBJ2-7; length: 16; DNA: TGTGCCAGCAGTTACTCCTTCGGGAGACCCTCCTACGAGCAGTACTTC; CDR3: CASSYSFGRPSYEQYF
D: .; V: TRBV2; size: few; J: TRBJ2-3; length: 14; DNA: TGTGCCAGCAATCCAAGGACAGCCACAGATACGCAGTATTTT; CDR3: CASNPRTATDTQYF
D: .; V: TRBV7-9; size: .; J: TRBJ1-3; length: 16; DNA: TGTGCCAGCAGCGCAAGGACAGTCGACTCTGGAAACACCATATATTTT; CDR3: CASSARTVDSGNTIYF
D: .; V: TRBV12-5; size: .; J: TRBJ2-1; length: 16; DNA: TGTGCTAGTGGTTCACGGACAGAAAGCTCCTACAATGAGCAGTTCTTC; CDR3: CASGSRTESSYNEQFF